This T cell receptor (beta chain) was captured by sequencing in a study of shared clonotypes between healthy human individuals. Positive CCR7 selection of CD45RO-negative cells yielded the naive CD8 cells, and terminally differentiated effector memory CD45RA+ cells were excluded. General study findings and limits: The researchers took only blood, and tissue repertoires probably look different. Memory subsets generally showed smaller estimated richness than naive subsets did.

Trimming removed 2 bases at V and 6 bases at J, with 12 bases between. CDR3 length equals 14 residues. Looked up from germline, CDR1 is SGHTS and CDR2 is YDEGEE. The study ran the assay at deep level. Profiling relied on immunoSEQ multiplex PCR, and the TCRdb table lists in-frame clones only, not all of them. Among around 620,000 clones, approximately 95% were seen once, and the ten largest hold over 0.09%. In regard to this clone: The antigen is not known.

The chain links TRBV5-8 to TRBJ1-5, with D uncertain. This TCR was recovered from a woman aged 30 to 39 in good health. Sequenced: naive CD8+ T cells sorted from blood. CDR3 DNA: TGTGCCAGCAGCTTCTCTTTGCAGGCTCAGCCCCAGCATTTT. It is translated as CASSFSLQAQPQHF.